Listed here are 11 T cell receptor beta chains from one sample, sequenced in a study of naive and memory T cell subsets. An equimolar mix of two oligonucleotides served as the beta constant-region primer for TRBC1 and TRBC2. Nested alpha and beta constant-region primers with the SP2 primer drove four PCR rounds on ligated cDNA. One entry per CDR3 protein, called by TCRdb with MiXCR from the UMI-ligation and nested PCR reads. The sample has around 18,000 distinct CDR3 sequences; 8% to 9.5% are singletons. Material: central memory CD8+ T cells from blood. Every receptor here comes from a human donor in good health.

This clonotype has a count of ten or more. The CDR3 DNA is TGCAGCGTTGTTGAGCGGGAGGGCCAGGAGCAGTTCTTC. Its protein is CSVVEREGQEQFF. The chain couples TRBV29-1 to TRBJ2-1; the match to TRBD2 covers 10 bases. The germline CDR1 and CDR2 sequences are SQVTM and ANQGSEA. J was trimmed by 10 bases and V by 4 bases; bases with no gene match: 7. The CDR3 sequence is 13 residues long.

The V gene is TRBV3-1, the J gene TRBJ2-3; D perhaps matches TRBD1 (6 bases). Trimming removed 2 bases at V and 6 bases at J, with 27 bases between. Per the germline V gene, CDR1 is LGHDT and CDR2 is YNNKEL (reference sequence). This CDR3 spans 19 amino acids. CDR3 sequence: CASSQHPPMTRARGDTQYF. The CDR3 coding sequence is TGTGCCAGCAGCCAACACCCGCCCATGACGAGAGCGAGGGGGGATACGCAGTATTTT.

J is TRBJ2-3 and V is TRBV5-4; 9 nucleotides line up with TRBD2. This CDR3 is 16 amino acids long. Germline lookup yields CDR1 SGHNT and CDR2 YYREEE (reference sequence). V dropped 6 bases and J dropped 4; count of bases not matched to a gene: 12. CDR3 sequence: CASTLAVAGEADTQYF. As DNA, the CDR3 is TGTGCCAGCACCCTGGCGGTAGCGGGAGAGGCAGATACGCAGTATTTT.

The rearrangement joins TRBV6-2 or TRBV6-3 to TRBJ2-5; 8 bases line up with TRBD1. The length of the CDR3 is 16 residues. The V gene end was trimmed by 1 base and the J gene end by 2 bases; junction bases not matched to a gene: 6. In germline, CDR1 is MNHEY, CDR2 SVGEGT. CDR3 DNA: TGTGCCAGCAGTTACTGGACAGGGAAGACACAAGAGACCCAGTACTTC. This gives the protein CASSYWTGKTQETQYF.

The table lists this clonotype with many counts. CDR3 sequence (DNA): TGCAGTGCAAGATGGGACAGGGAGCCCTACGAGCAGTACTTC. Its protein product is CSARWDREPYEQYF. This chain connects TRBV20-1 to TRBJ2-7; 9 bases match TRBD1. The CDR3 is made up of 14 amino acids. V shed 6 bases and J 2 bases; nucleotides not matched to a gene: 8. Germline lookup yields CDR1 DFQATT and CDR2 SNEGSKA (reference sequence).

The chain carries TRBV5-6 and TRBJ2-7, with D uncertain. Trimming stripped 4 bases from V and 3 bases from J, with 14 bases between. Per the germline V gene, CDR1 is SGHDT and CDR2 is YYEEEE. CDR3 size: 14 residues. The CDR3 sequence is CASSASVALYEQYF. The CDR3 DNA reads TGTGCCAGCAGCGCATCCGTCGCTCTCTACGAGCAGTACTTC. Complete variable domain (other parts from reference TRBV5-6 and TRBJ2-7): DAGVTQSPTHLIKTRGQQVTLRCSPKSGHDTVSWYQQALGQGPQFIFQYYEEEERQRGNFPDRFSGHQFPNYSSELNVNALLLGDSALYLCASSASVALYEQYFGPGTRLTVT.

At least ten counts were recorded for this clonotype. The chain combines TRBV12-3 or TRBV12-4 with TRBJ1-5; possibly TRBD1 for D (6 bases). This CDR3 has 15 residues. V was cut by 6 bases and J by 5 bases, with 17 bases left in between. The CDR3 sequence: CASSVRGQGYQPQHF. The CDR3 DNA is TGTGCCAGCAGCGTCAGGGGCCAGGGCTATCAGCCCCAGCATTTT.

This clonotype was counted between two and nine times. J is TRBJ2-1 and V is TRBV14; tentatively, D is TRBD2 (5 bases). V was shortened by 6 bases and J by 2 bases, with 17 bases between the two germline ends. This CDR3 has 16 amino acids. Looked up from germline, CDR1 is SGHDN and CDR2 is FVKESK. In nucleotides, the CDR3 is TGTGCCAGCAGGCAGACGGGGATCGCTCCCTACAATGAGCAGTTCTTC. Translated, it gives CASRQTGIAPYNEQFF.

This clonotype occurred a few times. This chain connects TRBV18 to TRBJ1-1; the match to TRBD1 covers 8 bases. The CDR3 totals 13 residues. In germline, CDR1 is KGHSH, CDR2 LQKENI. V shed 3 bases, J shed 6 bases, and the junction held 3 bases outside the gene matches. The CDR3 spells CASSPDRGAEAFF. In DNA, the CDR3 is TGTGCCAGCTCACCTGACAGGGGAGCTGAAGCTTTCTTT.

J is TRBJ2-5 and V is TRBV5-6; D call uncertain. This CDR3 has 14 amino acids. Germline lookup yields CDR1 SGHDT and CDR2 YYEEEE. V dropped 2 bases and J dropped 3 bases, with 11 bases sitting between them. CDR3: CASSLGFSKETQYF. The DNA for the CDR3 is TGTGCCAGCAGCTTAGGTTTCAGCAAAGAGACCCAGTACTTC.

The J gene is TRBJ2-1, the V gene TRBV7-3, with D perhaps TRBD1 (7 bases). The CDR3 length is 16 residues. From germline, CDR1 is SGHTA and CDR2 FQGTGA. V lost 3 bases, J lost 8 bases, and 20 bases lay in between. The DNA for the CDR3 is TGTGCCAGCAGCTTGCCCGGGACAGTTAGGGGGGATGAGCAGTTCTTC. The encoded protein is CASSLPGTVRGDEQFF.